The TCR beta chain described here comes from a study of PD-1 blockade in classical Hodgkin lymphoma (dated by TCRdb to the early 2020s). Study-level background: Nivolumab dosing was 3 mg/kg intravenously every 2 weeks, continuing until either disease progression or unacceptable toxicity. To define a peripheral blood immune signature of response to PD-1 blockade in classical Hodgkin lymphoma, the study combined TCR beta sequencing with CyTOF.

Taken with the paper, the label for time point translates to: cycle 1 day 1 (C1D1), immediately before nivolumab initiation. All trial patients had relapsed after autologous stem cell transplantation, with cohorts A, B and C differing in prior brentuximab vedotin exposure. CD8+ T cells were purified from thawed PBMCs by magnetic negative selection with a Miltenyi CD8+ T cell isolation kit. The trial cohort included fewer than 60 patients with relapsed/refractory classical Hodgkin lymphoma, and each patient had a best overall response of complete response, partial response or progressive disease. Single-agent nivolumab was administered to trial patients in the multi-cohort phase II CheckMate 205 trial. An independent review committee assessed best overall response by applying the 2007 International Working Group response criteria. Trial PBMCs were collected immediately before nivolumab initiation (C1D1) and during therapy at cycle 2 day 1 and cycle 4 day 1. Peripheral blood was collected in 8 mL Vacutainer Cell Preparation Tubes, from which PBMCs were isolated by centrifugation and then cryopreserved. Purified CD4+ and CD8+ fractions were generated only in cases for which an additional PBMC sample was available. Magnetically labelled cells were removed on LS columns in a quadroMACS separator, and the flow-through was retained as the purified fraction.

The CDR3 goes from the cysteine to the phenylalanine over 14 residues. Kept here is only the CDR3 DNA, which spans 42 bases and is read in frame from base 1. The germline V gene supplies CDR1 LGHNA and CDR2 YNFKEQ. After removal of 5 bases from V and 9 bases from J, the junction retains 8 bases not matched to a gene. Genomic DNA was isolated using the Qiagen DNeasy kit from unsorted PBMCs as well as from negatively selected CD4+ and CD8+ fractions. TCR beta CDR3 regions were amplified by immunoSEQ multiplex PCR using primers annealing to V and J segments. A synthetic immune receptor repertoire was used to minimize amplification bias, and remaining bias was computationally removed after sequencing. The original pipeline was this. Repertoire diversity was quantified as the Shannon entropy index using custom Python scripts. Unsorted, CD4+ and CD8+ repertoires were examined separately, except in combined analyses, for which CD4+ and CD8+ sequences were merged in silico. A clone counted as expanded when the clone's frequency after treatment rose at least 2-fold relative to C1D1, and clones undetected at baseline were given a pseudocount of 0.5. Singleton clones were defined as clones with 0 or 1 copy at C1D1, and non-singleton clones were defined as clones with 2 or more copies. Clones expanded in unsorted samples were labelled as CD4+, CD8+ or unknown by matching protein sequences in sorted samples from the same patient. Wilcoxon tests on paired samples were used to test diversity changes from C1D1 to C4D1. This is the immuneACCESS table as TCRdb keeps it, with only in-frame sequences that have V and J called. A part of the clones is gone; compared with another copy, unresolved V genes explain less than half, and the rest is unexplained. V, J and clone size reflect that table, while D and trimming were determined from the DNA. The sample contains about 2,800 clones, roughly four fifths of them found a single time. Roughly 18% of the sample is in the top ten clones.

Beyond this particular receptor, the publication reports: Trial patients with a complete response had baseline diversity similar to that of newly diagnosed patients, while partial responders and progressors had significantly lower diversity. Baseline TCR diversity was reported to be lower in newly diagnosed patients than in healthy donors, and even lower in relapsed/refractory patients. The study was restricted to a single clinical trial cohort, and the causes of repertoire differences, possibly disease activity or prior therapy, were left undefined. A significant rise by C4D1 was seen in CD4+ but not CD8+ TCR diversity (p=0.0027 vs p=0.16), with the rise being most apparent in complete responders (p=0.02). Diversity was lower in patients who began nivolumab less than 1 year after ASCT, so these patients were left out of later analyses to avoid confounding by immune reconstitution.

About this clone itself: There is no known antigen for this receptor. No clone much larger than this one lies a single base away; base qualities are absent.

The sequence links TRBV4-2 to TRBJ2-1; 9 nucleotides in the junction match TRBD2. This TCR was sampled from a human donor with classical Hodgkin lymphoma. Sequenced here: CD8+ T cells from blood, sampled at baseline. The DNA sequence is given as TGTGCCAGCAGCGAGGGCGGGGGGGCCAGTGAGCAGTTCTTC. The encoded protein is CASSEGGGASEQFF.